This T cell receptor (beta chain) is drawn from a study of spatial heterogeneity in lung cancer. Background on the study: Any follow-up PBMC samples that were available went on to be sequenced, and the median time to follow-up was around 2 years after resection. There were consistently more beta-chain sequences detected than alpha-chain sequences. Findings of the study overall: Ubiquitous expanded tumor TCRs were seen in blood more at resection than at follow-up.

Time point described: blood at routine non-recurrence follow-up after resection. Tumor, nontumor lung or frozen PBMC supplied whole RNA that was sequenced unsorted. The CDR3 is made up of 13 amino acids. The germline CDR1 and CDR2 sequences are SGHTA and FQGNSA. With V trimmed by 8 bases and J by 4 bases, 6 bases remained unmatched. Comment on this clonotype: Its antigen is still unknown.

Individually, TCR cDNA molecules were each labelled with a unique molecular identifier. MiXCR, run by TCRdb on the 5' RACE reads, gives a single entry per CDR3 protein. The sample has approximately 50,000 distinct CDR3 sequences; roughly 7.4% are singletons. The receptor's source is a female donor with early-stage non-small cell lung cancer. The source was PBMCs, collected at follow-up. This sequence joins TRBV7-2 and TRBJ1-2; TRBD1 matches at 8 bases. Here the CDR3 reads CASGQGTAYGYTF. The CDR3 DNA sequence: TGTGCCAGCGGACAGGGTACCGCCTATGGCTACACCTTC.